These 19 T cell receptor beta chains were all obtained from the same sample, sequenced in a study of T-cell reconstitution after alpha-beta-depleted transplantation in children. As it was prepared, the TCRbeta library received unique molecular identifiers. MiXCR, run by TCRdb on the PCR reads, gives a single entry per CDR3 protein. The data show about 610,000 distinct CDR3 sequences, with 10% seen just once and approximately 4.1% held by the top ten. Sequenced here: PBMCs from the stem cell graft donor, sampled from the stem cell graft. Receptors originate from a human donor who donated a stem cell graft to a child with acute myeloid leukemia.

V gene TRBV29-1 combines with J gene TRBJ2-1; the match to TRBD2 covers 10 bases. This CDR3 contains 14 residues. Trimming cost V 6 bases and J 3 bases; bases outside gene matches: 5. Germline values: CDR1 SQVTM, CDR2 ANQGSEA. The CDR3 coding sequence is TGCAGCGTGGCTACTAGCGGGGTCTACAATGAGCAGTTCTTC. As protein: CSVATSGVYNEQFF.

This clonotype came up a few times. The chain carries TRBV19 and TRBJ1-1, with 9 nucleotides matching TRBD1. The CDR3 length is 14 residues. J was trimmed by 5 bases and V by 4 bases; bases with no gene match: 5. Germline lookup yields CDR1 LNHDA and CDR2 SQIVND (reference sequence). Here the CDR3 DNA reads TGTGCCAGTAGTAGGACAGGGGCTCGGACTGAAGCTTTCTTT. It is translated as CASSRTGARTEAFF.

This clonotype showed up many times. V usage is TRBV4-2 and J usage is TRBJ2-7; no clear D gene. Germline V gene data show CDR1 as LGHNA and CDR2 as YNFKEQ. The V gene lost 0 bases and the J gene lost 2 bases, with 20 bases spanning the gap. The CDR3 covers 18 residues. Written as DNA, the CDR3 is TGTGCCAGCAGCCAAGAAGCCCCGAACCCCCCACTAACCTACGAGCAGTACTTC. Its protein is CASSQEAPNPPLTYEQYF.

This clonotype occurred many times. The rearrangement joins TRBV27 to TRBJ2-1; a weak D match, TRBD2 (5 bases). V was clipped by 6 bases and J by 4 bases, with 7 bases between them. CDR1 and CDR2 from the germline V gene are MNHEY and SMNVEV (reference sequence). This CDR3 is built from 12 residues. CDR3 sequence: CASRREYNEQFF. In DNA, the CDR3 is TGTGCCAGCAGGAGGGAATACAATGAGCAGTTCTTC.

In its sample, this clonotype was seen a few times. The rearrangement links TRBV29-1 to TRBJ1-1; D perhaps matches TRBD1 (5 bases). CDR3 length: 14 amino acids. V lost 7 bases and J 1 base, leaving 16 bases between the germline ends. CDR1 is SQVTM and CDR2 is ANQGSEA in the germline V gene. The CDR3 here is CSGRGWAENTEAFF. The CDR3 nucleotides are TGCAGCGGACGGGGGTGGGCAGAGAACACTGAAGCTTTCTTT.

The CDR3: CSVDLASTDTQYF. The CDR3 region has the DNA TGCAGCGTTGACCTAGCTAGCACAGATACGCAGTATTTT. The rearrangement joins TRBV29-1 to TRBJ2-3; a weak D match, TRBD2 (5 bases). V lost 3 bases to trimming and J lost 0 bases, with 7 bases between them. CDR3 length: 13 residues. The germline CDR1 and CDR2 sequences are SQVTM and ANQGSEA.

The V call is TRBV29-1, the J call TRBJ2-7, with 8 bases identical to TRBD1. The V and J ends lost 7 bases and 2 bases, in that order; junction bases with no gene match: 7. Germline assignment: CDR1 SQVTM and CDR2 ANQGSEA. There are 13 residues in the CDR3. The CDR3: CSAQDRATYEQYF. CDR3 nucleotide sequence: TGCAGCGCCCAGGACAGGGCAACCTACGAGCAGTACTTC.

The chain recombines TRBV7-2 with TRBJ2-5; D gene unclear. CDR1 is SGHTA and CDR2 is FQGNSA in the germline V gene. V was clipped by 5 bases and J by 4 bases, with 11 bases between them. CDR3 length: 13 residues. The CDR3 DNA sequence: TGTGCCAGCAGCCCTGCCCCGCCAGAGACCCAGTACTTC. Its protein product is CASSPAPPETQYF.

The chain carries TRBV6-2 or TRBV6-3 and TRBJ2-7, with D unclear. The CDR3 has 13 residues. Trimming took 2 bases from V and 6 from J, leaving 11 bases between them. CDR1 MNHEY and CDR2 SVGEGT come from the germline V gene. The DNA of the CDR3 is TGTGCCAGCAGTTACGACCTCCTGAGCGAGCAGTACTTC. Translating it yields CASSYDLLSEQYF.

This rearrangement joins TRBV6-2 or TRBV6-3 to TRBJ2-6; maybe TRBD1 (5 bases). The CDR3 loop spans 17 amino acids. The germline V gene encodes CDR1 MNHEY and CDR2 SVGEGT. V was cut by 5 bases and J by 8 bases, with 22 bases left in between. CDR3: CASSAPGFLTSPNVLTF. The CDR3 region has the DNA TGTGCCAGCAGTGCCCCAGGGTTCTTGACGAGCCCCAACGTCCTGACTTTC.

The chain uses TRBV5-1 and TRBJ2-1; 9 bases align to TRBD1. V shed 6 bases, J shed 1 base, and the junction held 5 bases outside the gene matches. This CDR3 is 15 amino acids long. Germline V gives CDR1 SGHRS, CDR2 YFSETQ. CDR3 loop: CASTPGTGSYNEQFF. In DNA, the CDR3 is TGCGCCAGCACCCCCGGGACAGGGTCCTACAATGAGCAGTTCTTC.

This clonotype was counted once. Just one base apart from a much larger clone, this may be a read error. The chain recombines TRBV6-2 or TRBV6-3 with TRBJ2-2; tentative D call: TRBD2 (6 bases). Germline values: CDR1 MNHEY, CDR2 SVGEGT. The CDR3 contains 13 residues. The CDR3 region has the DNA TGTGCCAGCATAACGGGAGAGGTCGGGGAGCTGATTTTT. Its translation is CASITGEVGELIF.

V is TRBV12-3 or TRBV12-4 and J is TRBJ2-1; D ambiguous. This CDR3 contains 14 residues. The V and J ends lost 7 bases and 0 bases respectively, with 10 bases between them. CDR3 nucleotide sequence: TGTGCCAGCACTTATAGTAGCTCCTACAATGAGCAGTTCTTC. Translation: CASTYSSSYNEQFF.

This clonotype has more than one count but fewer than ten. The chain joins TRBV20-1 to TRBJ2-7; a possible D gene is TRBD2 (6 bases). The germline CDR1 and CDR2 sequences are DFQATT and SNEGSKA (reference sequence). The CDR3 is made up of 15 amino acids. V lost 0 bases and J 5 bases, leaving 17 bases between the germline ends. DNA of the CDR3: TGCAGTGCTAGAGATCTCTGGGGGGTATCCCACGAGCAGTACTTC. Protein: CSARDLWGVSHEQYF.

The chain employs TRBV29-1 and TRBJ1-2, with no clear D. V lost 2 bases and J lost 4, with 8 bases in between. Germline loops: CDR1 SQVTM, CDR2 ANQGSEA. The CDR3 has 12 amino acids. The CDR3 sequence: CSVERQTYGYTF. The CDR3 bases are TGCAGCGTTGAACGTCAGACCTATGGCTACACCTTC.

Ten or more counts support this clonotype. The chain combines TRBV10-2 with TRBJ2-5, with TRBD2 identical over 12 bases. The CDR3 length is 14 residues. Germline CDR1 and CDR2: WSHSY and SAAADI. V was clipped by 6 bases and J by 3 bases; unmatched bases: 2. The CDR3 is CASRGLAGEETQYF. DNA of the CDR3: TGCGCCAGCAGGGGACTAGCGGGCGAAGAGACCCAGTACTTC.

In its sample, this clonotype was seen many times. The chain has TRBV29-1 and TRBJ2-1; 7 nucleotides line up with TRBD1. CDR3 length: 14 amino acids. V was clipped by 7 bases and J by 4 bases; unmatched bases: 10. In germline, CDR1 is SQVTM, CDR2 ANQGSEA. The CDR3 loop reads CSADLGGLYNEQFF. The CDR3 DNA is TGCAGCGCAGATCTAGGGGGCCTATACAATGAGCAGTTCTTC.

In DNA, the CDR3 is TGTGCCAGCAGCCCCGGGGTGGGTGGAGGGCTCACTGAAGCTTTCTTT. Translated: CASSPGVGGGLTEAFF. The chain couples TRBV5-6 to TRBJ1-1; D gene uncertain. Deletions cut 4 bases from V and 4 bases from J, with 20 bases between. Germline CDR1 SGHDT, CDR2 YYEEEE. This CDR3 has 16 amino acids.

This chain links TRBV20-1 with TRBJ2-2; a possible D gene is TRBD2 (5 bases). Trimming took 5 bases from V and 6 from J, leaving 10 bases between them. Germline V gene data show CDR1 as DFQATT and CDR2 as SNEGSKA (reference sequence). The CDR3 is made up of 12 amino acids. The CDR3 DNA is TGCAGTGCTCCCCTAGCTTCCGGGGAGCTGTTTTTT. Translating gives CSAPLASGELFF.